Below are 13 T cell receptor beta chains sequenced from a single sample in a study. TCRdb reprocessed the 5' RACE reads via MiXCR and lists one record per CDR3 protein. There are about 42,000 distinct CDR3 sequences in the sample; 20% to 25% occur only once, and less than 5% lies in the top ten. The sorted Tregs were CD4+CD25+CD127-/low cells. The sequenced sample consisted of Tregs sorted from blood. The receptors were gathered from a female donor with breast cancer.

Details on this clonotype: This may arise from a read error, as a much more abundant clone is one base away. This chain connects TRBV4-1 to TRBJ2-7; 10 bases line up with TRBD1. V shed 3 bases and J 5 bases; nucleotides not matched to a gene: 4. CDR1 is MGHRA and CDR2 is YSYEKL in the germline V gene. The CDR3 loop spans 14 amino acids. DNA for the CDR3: TGCGCCAGCAGCCAGACAGGGGGCGCCGACGAGCAGTACTTC. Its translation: CASSQTGGADEQYF.

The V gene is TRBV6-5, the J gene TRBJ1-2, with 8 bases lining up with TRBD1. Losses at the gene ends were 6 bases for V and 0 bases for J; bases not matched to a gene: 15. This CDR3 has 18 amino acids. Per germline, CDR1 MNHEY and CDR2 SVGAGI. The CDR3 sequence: CASSPGRTGNGANYGYTF. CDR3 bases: TGTGCCAGCAGCCCAGGCCGGACAGGGAATGGAGCTAACTATGGCTACACCTTC.

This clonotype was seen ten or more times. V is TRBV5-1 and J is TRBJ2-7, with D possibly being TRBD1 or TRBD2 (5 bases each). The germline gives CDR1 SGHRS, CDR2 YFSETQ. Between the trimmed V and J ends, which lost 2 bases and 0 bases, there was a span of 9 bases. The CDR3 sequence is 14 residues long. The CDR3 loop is CASSLGDHSYEQYF. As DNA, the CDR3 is TGCGCCAGCAGCTTAGGGGACCACTCCTACGAGCAGTACTTC.

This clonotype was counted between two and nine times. For the CDR3, the DNA is TGTGCCAGCAGTTACTCGGGGCAGGGATACGAGCAGTACTTC. Translating it yields CASSYSGQGYEQYF. The chain combines TRBV6-5 with TRBJ2-7; perhaps TRBD1 as D (5 bases). The CDR3 has 14 residues. V lost 0 bases, J lost 4 bases, and 10 bases lay in between. Germline CDR1 and CDR2: MNHEY and SVGAGI.

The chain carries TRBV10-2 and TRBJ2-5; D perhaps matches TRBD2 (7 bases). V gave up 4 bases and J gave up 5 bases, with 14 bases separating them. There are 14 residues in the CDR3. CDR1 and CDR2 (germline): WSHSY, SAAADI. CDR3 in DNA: TGCGCCAGCAGTGGGACTAGAGGGGGGGAGACCCAGTACTTC. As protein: CASSGTRGGETQYF.

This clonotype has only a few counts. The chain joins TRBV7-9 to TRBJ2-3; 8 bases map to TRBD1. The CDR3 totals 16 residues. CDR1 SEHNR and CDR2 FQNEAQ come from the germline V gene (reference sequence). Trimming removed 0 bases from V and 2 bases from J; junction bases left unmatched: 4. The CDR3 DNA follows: TGTGCCAGCAGCTTAGCGGGGACAGGCACCACAGATACGCAGTATTTT. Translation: CASSLAGTGTTDTQYF.

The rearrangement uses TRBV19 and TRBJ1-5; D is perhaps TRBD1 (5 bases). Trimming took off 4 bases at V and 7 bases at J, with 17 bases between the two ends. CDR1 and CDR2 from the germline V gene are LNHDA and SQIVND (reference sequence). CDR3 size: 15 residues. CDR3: CASSRKGEYLQPQHF. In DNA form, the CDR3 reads TGTGCCAGTAGTAGAAAAGGGGAGTATTTACAGCCCCAGCATTTT.

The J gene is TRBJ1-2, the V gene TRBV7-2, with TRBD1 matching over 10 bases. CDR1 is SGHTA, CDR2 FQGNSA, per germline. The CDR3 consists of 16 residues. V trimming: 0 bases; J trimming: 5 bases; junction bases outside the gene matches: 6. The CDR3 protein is CASSLAPTGGWYGYTF. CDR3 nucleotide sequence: TGTGCCAGCAGCTTAGCCCCGACAGGGGGCTGGTATGGCTACACCTTC.

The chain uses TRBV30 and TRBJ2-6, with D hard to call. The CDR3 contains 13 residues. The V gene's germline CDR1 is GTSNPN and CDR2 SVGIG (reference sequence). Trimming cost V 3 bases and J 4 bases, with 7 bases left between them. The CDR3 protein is CAWRTRGANVLTF. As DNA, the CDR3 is TGTGCCTGGAGGACTCGCGGGGCCAACGTCCTGACTTTC. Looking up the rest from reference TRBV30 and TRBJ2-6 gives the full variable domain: SQTIHQWPATLVQPVGSPLSLECTVEGTSNPNLYWYRQAAGRGLQLLFYSVGIGQISSEVPQNLSASRPQDRQFILSSKKLLLSDSGFYLCAWRTRGANVLTFGAGSRLTVL.

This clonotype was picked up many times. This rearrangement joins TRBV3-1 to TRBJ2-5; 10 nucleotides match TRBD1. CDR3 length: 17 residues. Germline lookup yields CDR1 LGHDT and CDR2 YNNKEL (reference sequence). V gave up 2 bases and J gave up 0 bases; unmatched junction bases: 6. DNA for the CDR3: TGTGCCAGCAGCCAACCTGGGACAGGGGCTTACCAAGAGACCCAGTACTTC. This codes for CASSQPGTGAYQETQYF.

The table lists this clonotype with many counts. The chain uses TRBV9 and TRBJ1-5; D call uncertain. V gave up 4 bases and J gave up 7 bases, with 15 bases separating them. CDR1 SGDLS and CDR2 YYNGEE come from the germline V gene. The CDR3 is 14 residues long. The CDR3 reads CASSPGGGRQPQHF. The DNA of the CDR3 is TGTGCCAGCAGCCCCGGAGGCGGCAGACAGCCCCAGCATTTT.

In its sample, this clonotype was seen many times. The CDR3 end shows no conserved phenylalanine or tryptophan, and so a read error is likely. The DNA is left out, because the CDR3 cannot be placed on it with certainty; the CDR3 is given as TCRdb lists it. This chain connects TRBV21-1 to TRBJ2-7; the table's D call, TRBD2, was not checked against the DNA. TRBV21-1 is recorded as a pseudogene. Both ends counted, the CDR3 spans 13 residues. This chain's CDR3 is CASSSVTGTTYPL.

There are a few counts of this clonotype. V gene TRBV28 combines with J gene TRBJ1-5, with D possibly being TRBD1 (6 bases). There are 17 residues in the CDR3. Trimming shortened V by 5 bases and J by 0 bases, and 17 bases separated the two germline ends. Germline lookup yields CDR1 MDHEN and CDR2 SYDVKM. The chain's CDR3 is CASSPPGGGYSNQPQHF. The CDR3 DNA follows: TGTGCCAGCAGTCCCCCCGGGGGCGGTTATAGCAATCAGCCCCAGCATTTT.